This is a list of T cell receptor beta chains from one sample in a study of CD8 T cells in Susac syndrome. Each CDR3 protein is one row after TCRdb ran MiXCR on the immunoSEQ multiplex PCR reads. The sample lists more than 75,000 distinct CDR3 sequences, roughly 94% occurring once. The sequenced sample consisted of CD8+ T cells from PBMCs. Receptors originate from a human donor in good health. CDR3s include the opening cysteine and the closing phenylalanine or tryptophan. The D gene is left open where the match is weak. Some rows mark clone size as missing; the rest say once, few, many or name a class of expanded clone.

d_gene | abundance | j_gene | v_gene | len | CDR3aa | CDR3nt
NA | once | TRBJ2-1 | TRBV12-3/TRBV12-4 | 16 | CASSLVLDSSYNEQFF | TGTGCCAGCAGTTTAGTACTCGACAGCTCCTACAATGAGCAGTTCTTC
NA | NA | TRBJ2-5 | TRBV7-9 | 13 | CASSSRGRETQYF | TGTGCCAGCAGCTCTCGGGGGAGAGAGACCCAGTACTTC
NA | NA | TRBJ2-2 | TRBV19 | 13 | CASGAGPPGELFF | TGTGCCAGTGGGGCAGGGCCACCCGGGGAGCTGTTTTTT
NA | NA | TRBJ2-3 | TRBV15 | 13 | CATLYGGTDTQYF | TGTGCCACCCTCTACGGAGGCACAGATACGCAGTATTTT
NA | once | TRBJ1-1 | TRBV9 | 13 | CASSGRLNTEAFF | TGTGCCAGCAGCGGACGGCTGAACACTGAAGCTTTCTTT
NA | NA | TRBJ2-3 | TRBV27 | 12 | CASSLRGDTQYF | TGTGCCAGCAGTTTACGAGGAGATACGCAGTATTTT
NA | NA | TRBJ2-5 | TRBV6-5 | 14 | CASSYEGTVGTQYF | TGTGCCAGCAGTTACGAGGGGACGGTGGGGACCCAGTACTTC
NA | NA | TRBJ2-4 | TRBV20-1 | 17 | CSASFSAGSSIKNIQYF | TGCAGTGCTAGTTTCTCGGCGGGTAGCTCAATTAAAAACATTCAGTACTTC
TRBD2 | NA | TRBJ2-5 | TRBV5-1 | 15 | CASSELGGARETQYF | TGCGCCAGCAGCGAGCTCGGGGGGGCCCGAGAGACCCAGTACTTC
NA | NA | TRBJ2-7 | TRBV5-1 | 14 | CASSSDLSSYEQYF | TGCGCCAGCAGCTCGGATTTGAGCTCCTACGAGCAGTACTTC
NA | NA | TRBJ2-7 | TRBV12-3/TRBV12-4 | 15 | CASSLPGAASYEQYF | TGTGCCAGCAGTTTACCGGGGGCGGCGTCCTACGAGCAGTACTTC
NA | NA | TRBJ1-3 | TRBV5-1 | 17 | CASSLEPALTAGNTIYF | TGCGCCAGCAGCTTGGAGCCTGCATTAACAGCTGGAAACACCATATATTTT
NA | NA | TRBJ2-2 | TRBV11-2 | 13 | CASRKSNTGELFF | TGTGCCAGCAGGAAGTCGAACACCGGGGAGCTGTTTTTT
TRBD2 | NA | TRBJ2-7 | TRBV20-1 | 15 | CSARDNRLAGYEQYF | TGCAGTGCTAGAGATAATAGACTAGCGGGTTACGAGCAGTACTTC
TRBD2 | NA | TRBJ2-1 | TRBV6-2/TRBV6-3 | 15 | CASRIAGGLVNEQFF | TGTGCCAGCAGGATAGCGGGGGGGCTAGTTAATGAGCAGTTCTTC
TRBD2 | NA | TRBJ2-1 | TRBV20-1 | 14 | CSARGLAGSNEQFF | TGCAGTGCTAGAGGACTAGCGGGGTCCAATGAGCAGTTCTTC
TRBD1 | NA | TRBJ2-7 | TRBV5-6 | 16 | CASTPGTGLLSYEQYF | TGTGCCAGCACCCCCGGGACAGGCCTGCTTTCCTACGAGCAGTACTTC
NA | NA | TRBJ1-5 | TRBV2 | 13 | CASSEGLGQPQHF | TGTGCCAGCAGTGAAGGGTTGGGGCAGCCCCAGCATTTT
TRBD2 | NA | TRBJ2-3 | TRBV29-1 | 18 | CSVDSPPNLAGDTDTQYF | TGCAGCGTTGATTCTCCCCCCAATCTAGCGGGGGACACAGATACGCAGTATTTT
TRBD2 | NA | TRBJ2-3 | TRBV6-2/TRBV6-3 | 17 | CASSYGTSGARTDTQYF | TGTGCCAGCAGTTACGGGACTAGCGGGGCTCGCACAGATACGCAGTATTTT
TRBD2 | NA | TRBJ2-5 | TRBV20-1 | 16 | CSARRASGSDSETQYF | TGCAGTGCTAGAAGGGCTAGCGGGAGTGATTCAGAGACCCAGTACTTC
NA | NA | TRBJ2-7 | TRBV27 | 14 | CASSSAAFKGEQYF | TGTGCCAGCAGTTCCGCGGCGTTTAAGGGCGAGCAGTACTTC
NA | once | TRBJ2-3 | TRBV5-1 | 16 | CASSLEGVLSTDTQYF | TGCGCCAGCAGCTTGGAGGGGGTACTTAGCACAGATACGCAGTATTTT
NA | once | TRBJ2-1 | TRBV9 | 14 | CASSVGGPYNEQFF | TGTGCCAGCAGCGTAGGAGGACCATACAATGAGCAGTTCTTC
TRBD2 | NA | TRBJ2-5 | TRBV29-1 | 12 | CSASSGQETQYF | TGCAGCGCGTCTAGCGGCCAAGAGACCCAGTACTTC
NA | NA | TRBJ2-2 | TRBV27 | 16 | CASYYLGGGDTGELFF | TGTGCCAGCTATTACCTCGGCGGGGGCGACACCGGGGAGCTGTTTTTT
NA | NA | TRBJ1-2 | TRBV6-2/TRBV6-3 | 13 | CASCEGPLDGYTF | TGTGCCAGCTGCGAGGGACCTCTTGATGGCTACACCTTC
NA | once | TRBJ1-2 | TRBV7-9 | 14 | CASSPPGFGYGYTF | TGTGCCAGCAGCCCCCCGGGTTTCGGGTATGGCTACACCTTC
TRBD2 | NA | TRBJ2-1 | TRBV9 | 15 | CASSASGIAYNEQFF | TGTGCCAGCAGCGCAAGCGGGATAGCCTACAATGAGCAGTTCTTC
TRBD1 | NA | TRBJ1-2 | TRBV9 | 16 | CASSVDDRGPNYGYTF | TGTGCCAGCAGCGTAGACGACAGGGGGCCCAACTATGGCTACACCTTC
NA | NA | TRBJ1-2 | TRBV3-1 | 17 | CASSLLGGDPTNYGYTF | TGTGCCAGCAGCCTCCTTGGGGGTGATCCCACTAACTATGGCTACACCTTC
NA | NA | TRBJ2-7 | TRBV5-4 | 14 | CASSTDGLGYEQYF | TGTGCCAGCAGCACGGACGGCCTAGGCTACGAGCAGTACTTC
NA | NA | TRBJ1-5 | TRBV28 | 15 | CASSLGQSVNQPQHF | TGTGCCAGCAGTTTGGGGCAGAGCGTCAATCAGCCCCAGCATTTT
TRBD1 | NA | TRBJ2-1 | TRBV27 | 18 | CASSFLRPGQGKYNEQFF | TGTGCCAGCAGTTTCCTCCGGCCGGGACAGGGCAAATACAATGAGCAGTTCTTC
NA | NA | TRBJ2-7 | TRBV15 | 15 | CATSRAMGGYYEQYF | TGTGCCACCAGCAGAGCCATGGGGGGATACTACGAGCAGTACTTC
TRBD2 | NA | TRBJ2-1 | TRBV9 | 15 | CASSLTSGVFNEQFF | TGTGCCAGCAGCCTGACTAGCGGGGTATTCAATGAGCAGTTCTTC
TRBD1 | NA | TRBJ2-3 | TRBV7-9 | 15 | CASSLSGQGRDTQYF | TGTGCCAGCAGCTTATCAGGACAGGGGAGAGATACGCAGTATTTT